These 8 T cell receptor beta chains originate from one sample sequenced in a study of blood T cell repertoires in COVID-19. TCRdb keeps only in-frame clones here, not all; method: immunoSEQ multiplex PCR. The sample contains around 50,000 clones, 88% of which appear only once. The sequenced sample consisted of peripheral blood. The receptor source for this set is a man aged 50 to 59 with active COVID-19.

The chain is built from TRBV6-1 and TRBJ1-1, with D unresolved. CDR3 length: 15 amino acids. Trimming removed 2 bases from V and 0 bases from J, with 10 bases in between. Germline CDR1 MNHNS, CDR2 SASEGT. CDR3 nucleotides: TGTGCCAGCAGTGAAAATAGGCGGTTGAACACTGAAGCTTTCTTT. It is translated as CASSENRRLNTEAFF.

In its sample, this clone was seen a few times. The chain employs TRBV3-1 (or the pseudogene TRBV3-2) and TRBJ2-3; 10 nucleotides match TRBD1. In germline, CDR1 is LGHDT, CDR2 YNNKEL (reference sequence). J was trimmed by 6 bases and V by 7 bases; bases with no gene match: 13. The CDR3 contains 16 residues. The CDR3 DNA follows: TGTGCCAGCAATCGAGGGGGGACAGGGGCTCCCGATACGCAGTATTTT. Translation gives CASNRGGTGAPDTQYF.

V and J are TRBV29-1 and TRBJ1-1; D not certain. CDR3 size: 14 residues. Germline CDR1 is SQVTM and CDR2 is ANQGSEA. The V end was cut by 3 bases, the J end by 1 base, with 12 bases between. The CDR3 DNA is TGCAGCGTTGAGTCAGGAGGAGGGAACACTGAAGCTTTCTTT. This gives the protein CSVESGGGNTEAFF.

The chain recombines TRBV7-2 with TRBJ2-1; TRBD2 matches 7 bases. Trimming removed 1 base from V and 4 bases from J; junction bases left unmatched: 4. The CDR3 consists of 15 residues. Per germline, CDR1 SGHTA and CDR2 FQGNSA. The CDR3 DNA reads as TGTGCCAGCAGCTTAGTGAGCGGGGCGTACAATGAGCAGTTCTTC. This gives the protein CASSLVSGAYNEQFF.

In DNA, the CDR3 is TGTGCCAGCAGCACCGGACAGCACCTAGGAGCAGATACGCAGTATTTT. This sequence encodes CASSTGQHLGADTQYF. The rearrangement joins TRBV5-4 to TRBJ2-3, with D perhaps TRBD1 (6 bases). With 4 bases removed from V and 4 bases from J, the gap between germline ends came to 19 bases. The CDR3 is 16 residues long. Germline V gives CDR1 SGHNT, CDR2 YYREEE (reference sequence). Full variable domain (rest looked up from reference TRBV5-4 and TRBJ2-3): ETGVTQSPTHLIKTRGQQVTLRCSSQSGHNTVSWYQQALGQGPQFIFQYYREEENGRGNFPPRFSGLQFPNYSSELNVNALELDDSALYLCASSTGQHLGADTQYFGPGTRLTVL.

V gene TRBV24-1 combines with J gene TRBJ2-1; TRBD2 agrees at 7 bases. Germline V gene sequence: CDR1 KGHDR, CDR2 SFDVKD. The CDR3 is 15 amino acids. V shed 0 bases and J 4 bases; nucleotides not matched to a gene: 2. The CDR3 spells CATSDLGTNYNEQFF. The CDR3 nucleotides are TGTGCCACCAGTGATTTGGGGACTAATTACAATGAGCAGTTCTTC.

The chain is built from TRBV19 and TRBJ2-3; 14 nucleotides match TRBD2. The CDR3 contains 17 residues. Germline assignment: CDR1 LNHDA and CDR2 SQIVND (reference sequence). The junction had 7 bases not matched to a gene; V was cut back by 7 bases and J by 1 base. DNA for the CDR3: TGTGCCAGTAAAGGGACTAGCGGGGGTCCCGGCACAGATACGCAGTATTTT. Its protein product is CASKGTSGGPGTDTQYF.

The chain couples TRBV4-2 to TRBJ1-6; D is unresolved. V lost 0 bases to trimming and J lost 10 bases, with 7 bases between them. The CDR3 loop spans 13 amino acids. The germline V gene has CDR1 LGHNA and CDR2 YNFKEQ. The CDR3 nucleotides read TGTGCCAGCAGCCAAGATTGGGAGTCACCCCTCCACTTT. Its protein product is CASSQDWESPLHF.